This TCR beta chain appears in the sequencing data of a study of Ad26.COV2.S vaccination and SARS-CoV-2 variants. Study background: Ad26.COV2.S, an intramuscular injection, was given once or twice 56 days apart.

Assay used: immunoSEQ multiplex PCR; TCRdb lists only in-frame clones, some missing. The sample includes about 460,000 clones, 80% to 90% of them seen just once. Treatment: around 19 received Ad26.COV2.S at low or high dose, single or two shots; a few received placebo; per-sample allocation not given. Day 63 following the first vaccine or placebo injection was when the samples were taken. Ad26 vector vaccine expressed Wuhan-strain SARS-CoV-2 spike. V shed 2 bases and J shed 3 bases, with 9 bases lying between them. The CDR3 is 14 residues long. Germline V CDR1 and CDR2: SGHRS, YFSETQ. This clone has just a few counts. The sample holds other DNA sequences that translate to the same CDR3.

This TCR was sampled from a person aged 18-65 years who received the Ad26.COV2.S COVID-19 vaccine or a placebo. This chain uses TRBV5-1 with TRBJ2-1, with D hard to call. Sequencing used peripheral blood, obtained in a trial of Ad26.COV2.S vaccine versus placebo. The CDR3 bases are TGCGCCAGCAGCTTTGGTAACAGCTACAATGAGCAGTTCTTC. Amino acids: CASSFGNSYNEQFF.